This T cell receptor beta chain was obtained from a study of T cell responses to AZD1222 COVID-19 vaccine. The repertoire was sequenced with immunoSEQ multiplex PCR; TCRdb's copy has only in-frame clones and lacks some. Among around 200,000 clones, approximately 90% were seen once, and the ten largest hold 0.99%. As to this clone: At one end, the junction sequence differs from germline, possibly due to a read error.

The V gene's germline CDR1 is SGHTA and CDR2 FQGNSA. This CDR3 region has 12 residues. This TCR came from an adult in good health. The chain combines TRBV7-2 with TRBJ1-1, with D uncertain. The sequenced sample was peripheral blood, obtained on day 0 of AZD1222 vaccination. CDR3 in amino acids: CASSDRERRVVF. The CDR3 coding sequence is TGTGCCAGCAGCGACCGGGAAAGACGCGTGGTCTTT.